A selection of T cell receptor beta chains follows, all from one sample in a study of blood T cell repertoires in COVID-19. The assay was immunoSEQ multiplex PCR, and TCRdb's table has in-frame clones only and misses some. The table records about 36,000 clones, 85% of them present only once. The sequenced sample was peripheral blood. The receptors derive from a human donor in a cohort sampled during active COVID-19. The CDR3 runs from the conserved cysteine through the conserved F or W. The D gene is left open where the match is weak. A row's size may be missing; if present it is once, few, many or a size class.

TRBV7-3,once,NA,TRBJ1-1,CASSPGAGTEAFF,TGTGCCAGCAGCCCGGGTGCGGGCACTGAAGCTTTCTTT
TRBV13,NA,NA,TRBJ2-3,CASSPDRGLRSDTQYF,TGTGCCAGCAGCCCCGATCGAGGGCTAAGATCAGATACGCAGTATTTT
TRBV5-8,NA,TRBD1,TRBJ1-2,CASSLEQGDYGYTF,TGTGCCAGCAGCTTGGAGCAGGGGGACTATGGCTACACCTTC
TRBV3-1/TRBV3-2,NA,NA,TRBJ2-5,CASSRDSQETQYF,TGTGCCAGCAGCCGTGACTCACAAGAGACCCAGTACTTC
TRBV11-1,once,TRBD1,TRBJ1-6,CANNGTVDNSPLHF,TGTGCCAACAATGGGACAGTCGATAATTCACCCCTCCACTTT
TRBV5-1,NA,TRBD1,TRBJ1-3,CASTRGGDRAASGNTIYF,TGCGCCAGCACCCGAGGGGGGGACAGGGCAGCCTCTGGAAACACCATATATTTT
TRBV6-5,few,NA,TRBJ1-1,CASSYGRGTEAFF,TGTGCCAGCAGTTACGGGAGGGGCACTGAAGCTTTCTTT
TRBV19,NA,NA,TRBJ1-1,CASSIVRRDTNTEAFF,TGTGCCAGTAGTATTGTCCGCCGGGACACCAACACTGAAGCTTTCTTT
TRBV5-1,NA,NA,TRBJ2-2,CASSLAGANTGELFF,TGCGCCAGCAGCTTGGCAGGGGCGAACACCGGGGAGCTGTTTTTT
TRBV10-3,NA,TRBD2,TRBJ2-7,CAIRPGGGDSYEQYF,TGTGCCATCAGGCCTGGGGGGGGTGACTCCTACGAGCAGTACTTC
TRBV23-1,NA,NA,TRBJ1-2,CASGGTNYGYTF,TGCGCCAGCGGGGGCACTAACTATGGCTACACCTTC
TRBV2,NA,TRBD1,TRBJ1-2,CASIRQGALGYTF,TGTGCCAGCATCAGACAGGGGGCGTTGGGCTACACCTTC
TRBV5-6,NA,NA,TRBJ2-3,CASRGTGGQTQYF,TGTGCCAGCCGCGGGACCGGGGGGCAGACGCAGTATTTT
TRBV7-3,NA,NA,TRBJ1-1,CASSLRRNTEAFF,TGTGCCAGCAGCTTACGCAGGAACACTGAAGCTTTCTTT
TRBV6-5,NA,NA,TRBJ2-3,CASREGYTQYF,TGTGCCAGCAGGGAGGGGTATACGCAGTATTTT
TRBV4-2,NA,NA,TRBJ2-1,CASSQVQGTGNEQFF,TGTGCCAGCAGCCAAGTCCAGGGGACGGGGAATGAGCAGTTCTTC
TRBV5-6,NA,TRBD1,TRBJ2-7,CASSDTGQPYEQYF,TGTGCCAGCAGCGACACGGGACAGCCCTACGAGCAGTACTTC
TRBV6-6,once,TRBD1,TRBJ1-2,CASSYDRGPAYGYTF,TGTGCCAGCAGTTATGACAGGGGACCAGCCTATGGCTACACCTTC
TRBV7-8,once,NA,TRBJ2-1,CASRTDPLFYNEQFF,TGTGCCAGCAGGACTGACCCGTTATTCTACAATGAGCAGTTCTTC
TRBV28,few,TRBD1,TRBJ1-5,CASSSSGTGYQPQHF,TGTGCCAGCAGTTCCTCCGGGACAGGTTATCAGCCCCAGCATTTT
TRBV30,NA,NA,TRBJ2-1,CAWKPFFSYNEQFF,TGTGCCTGGAAGCCTTTCTTCTCCTACAATGAGCAGTTCTTC
TRBV28,NA,TRBD1,TRBJ1-2,CASTGAFGYTF,TGTGCCAGTACAGGGGCTTTTGGCTACACCTTC
TRBV18,NA,NA,TRBJ1-4,CASSSSDEKLFF,TGTGCCAGCTCTTCGTCTGATGAAAAACTGTTTTTT
TRBV4-3,NA,TRBD1,TRBJ2-5,CASSQDTRGQQTQYF,TGCGCCAGCAGCCAAGATACCAGGGGGCAACAGACCCAGTACTTC
TRBV19,few,TRBD1,TRBJ2-7,CASSTTGGSYEQYF,TGTGCCAGTAGCACAACAGGGGGCTCCTACGAGCAGTACTTC
TRBV21-1,NA,NA,TRBJ2-5,CASSTRGTETQYF,TGTGCCAGCAGCACCAGGGGTACGGAGACCCAGTACTTC
TRBV3-1/TRBV3-2,NA,TRBD1,TRBJ2-5,CASSRTQGGGQETQYF,TGTGCCAGCAGCCGAACACAGGGGGGAGGCCAAGAGACCCAGTACTTC
TRBV6-2/TRBV6-3,NA,NA,TRBJ1-2,CASSLRGTSFYTF,TGTGCCAGCAGCTTACGTGGCACGTCCTTCTACACCTTC
TRBV19,NA,NA,TRBJ1-1,CASSGATTYLGTEAFF,TGTGCCAGTAGTGGGGCCACGACATACCTTGGCACTGAAGCTTTCTTT
TRBV4-3,few,NA,TRBJ1-1,CASSKSAREVTEAFF,TGCGCCAGCAGCAAGTCGGCCAGGGAGGTCACTGAAGCTTTCTTT
TRBV28,NA,NA,TRBJ1-2,CASSREVVTGDYTF,TGTGCCAGCAGTCGAGAGGTGGTGACAGGAGATTACACCTTC
TRBV7-9,once,TRBD1,TRBJ1-2,CASSAPLRDRVSGYTF,TGTGCCAGCAGCGCCCCCCTAAGGGACAGGGTTTCTGGCTACACCTTC
TRBV15,NA,NA,TRBJ2-1,CATSVKGGAQINEQFF,TGTGCCACCAGCGTAAAGGGCGGGGCCCAGATAAATGAGCAGTTCTTC
TRBV5-1,NA,TRBD1,TRBJ2-5,CASSLEVDRGWETQYF,TGCGCCAGCAGCTTGGAGGTGGACAGGGGTTGGGAGACCCAGTACTTC
TRBV4-2,few,TRBD2,TRBJ2-3,CASSPWEGRADTQYF,TGTGCCAGCAGCCCCTGGGAGGGGAGGGCGGATACGCAGTATTTT
TRBV6-2/TRBV6-3,NA,NA,TRBJ2-7,CASSYSIWGAYEQYF,TGTGCCAGCAGTTACTCGATTTGGGGGGCCTACGAGCAGTACTTC
TRBV10-3,NA,NA,TRBJ2-5,CAISEDYIETQYF,TGTGCCATCAGTGAGGACTACATTGAGACCCAGTACTTC
TRBV28,once,NA,TRBJ2-5,CASTWTYLETQYF,TGTGCCAGCACCTGGACATATCTCGAGACCCAGTACTTC
TRBV2,NA,NA,TRBJ2-1,CASSVATSADEQFF,TGTGCCAGCAGTGTTGCCACCAGCGCGGATGAGCAGTTCTTC
TRBV30,NA,NA,TRBJ1-1,CAWSVHDNTEAFF,TGTGCCTGGAGTGTACATGATAACACTGAAGCTTTCTTT
TRBV7-3,NA,NA,TRBJ1-1,CASSFRRENTEAFF,TGTGCCAGCAGCTTTCGCAGGGAGAACACTGAAGCTTTCTTT
TRBV28,NA,NA,TRBJ1-3,CASSLNINTIYF,TGTGCCAGCAGTCTAAATATTAACACCATATATTTT
TRBV2,NA,TRBD2,TRBJ2-1,CASSEGTSYNEQFF,TGTGCCAGCAGTGAAGGGACTAGCTACAATGAGCAGTTCTTC
TRBV13,NA,NA,TRBJ2-7,CASSLSVGEFYEQYF,TGTGCCAGCAGCCTTTCTGTGGGCGAGTTCTACGAGCAGTACTTC
TRBV4-3,NA,TRBD1,TRBJ2-3,CASSQDLGTGGDTQYF,TGCGCCAGCAGCCAAGATCTGGGGACAGGGGGAGATACGCAGTATTTT
TRBV5-4,NA,TRBD2,TRBJ2-7,CASSLASGGRSYEQYF,TGTGCCAGCAGCTTGGCTAGCGGGGGCAGATCCTACGAGCAGTACTTC